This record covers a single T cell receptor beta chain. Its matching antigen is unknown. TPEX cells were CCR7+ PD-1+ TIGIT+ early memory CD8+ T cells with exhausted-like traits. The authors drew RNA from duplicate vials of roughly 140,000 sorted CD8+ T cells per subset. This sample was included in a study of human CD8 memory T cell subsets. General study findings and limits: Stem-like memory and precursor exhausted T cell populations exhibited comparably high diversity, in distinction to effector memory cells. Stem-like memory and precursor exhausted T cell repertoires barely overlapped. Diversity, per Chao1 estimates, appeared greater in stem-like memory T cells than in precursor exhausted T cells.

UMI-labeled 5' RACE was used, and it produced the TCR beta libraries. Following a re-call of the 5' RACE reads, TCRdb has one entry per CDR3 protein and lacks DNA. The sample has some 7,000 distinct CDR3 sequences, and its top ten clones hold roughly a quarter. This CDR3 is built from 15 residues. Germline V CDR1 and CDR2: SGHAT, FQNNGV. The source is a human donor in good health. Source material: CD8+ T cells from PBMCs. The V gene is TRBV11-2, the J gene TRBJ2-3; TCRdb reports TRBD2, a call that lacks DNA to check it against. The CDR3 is CASILWGGGEDTQYF.